A single sample is the source of the 20 T cell receptor beta chains below, sequenced in a study of T cell responses to AZD1222 COVID-19 vaccine. The repertoire was sequenced with immunoSEQ multiplex PCR; TCRdb's copy has only in-frame clones and lacks some. This sample yields 65,000 to 85,000 clones, of which around 84% are seen a single time; around 21% belongs to the top ten. This sample comprised peripheral blood, obtained on day 0 of AZD1222 vaccination. These receptors were obtained from an adult in good health.

Concerning this clone itself: Its ends do not fully match the called genes, so a read error is possible. J is TRBJ2-1 and V is TRBV7-2; D possibly matches TRBD1 or TRBD2 (5 bases each). Germline V CDR1 and CDR2: SGHTA, FQGNSA. The CDR3 covers 13 residues. As DNA, the CDR3 is TGTGCCAGCAGCCCTATGCATTCCGGGACGTATGTCTTC. This codes for CASSPMHSGTYVF.

V usage is TRBV19 and J usage is TRBJ2-1; D is unclear. The CDR3 is 13 amino acids. Trimming removed 3 bases at V and 5 bases at J, with 8 bases between. CDR1 LNHDA and CDR2 SQIVND come from the germline V gene (reference sequence). CDR3 protein: CASSILLDNEQFF. CDR3 bases: TGTGCCAGTAGTATTCTCCTCGACAATGAGCAGTTCTTC.

This clone was counted a few times. V and J are TRBV7-9 and TRBJ2-3; TRBD1 might be the D (6 bases). The CDR3 is made up of 13 amino acids. Germline V lookup: CDR1 SEHNR, CDR2 FQNEAQ (reference sequence). V was cut by 5 bases and J by 5 bases, with 11 bases left in between. The CDR3 DNA follows: TGTGCCAGCAGCCCCTTAGGGGGAGATACGCAGTATTTT. This sequence encodes CASSPLGGDTQYF. Combining the CDR3 with reference TRBV7-9 and TRBJ2-3 gives the whole variable domain DTGVSQNPRHKITKRGQNVTFRCDPISEHNRLYWYRQTLGQGPEFLTYFQNEAQLEKSRLLSDRFSAERPKGSFSTLEIQRTEQGDSAMYLCASSPLGGDTQYFGPGTRLTVL.

This chain uses TRBV9 with TRBJ1-1; D is unclear. CDR1 SGDLS and CDR2 YYNGEE come from the germline V gene. With 0 bases removed from V and 0 bases from J, the gap between germline ends came to 9 bases. The CDR3 totals 15 residues. The CDR3 DNA reads TGTGCCAGCAGCGTAGGTGGAAACATGAACACTGAAGCTTTCTTT. Protein sequence: CASSVGGNMNTEAFF.

The chain employs TRBV3-1 (or the pseudogene TRBV3-2) and TRBJ2-3, with TRBD2 identical over 7 bases. Germline CDR1 and CDR2: LGHDT and YNNKEL (reference sequence). The CDR3 has 16 residues. The ends lost 4 bases at V and 3 bases at J; junction bases unmatched: 10. The CDR3 DNA is TGTGCCAGCAGCCGCCGGGACGGGAGGACGACAGATACGCAGTATTTT. Protein sequence: CASSRRDGRTTDTQYF.

The chain recombines TRBV5-1 with TRBJ2-7; D might be TRBD1 (7 bases). Trimming shortened V by 4 bases and J by 6 bases, and 20 bases separated the two germline ends. The CDR3 length is 15 residues. CDR1 is SGHRS, CDR2 YFSETQ, per germline. CDR3 nucleotides: TGCGCCAGCAGCCCCCGACAGGGCGGGATTGGCGAGCAGTACTTC. Encoded protein: CASSPRQGGIGEQYF.

This rearrangement joins TRBV10-1 to TRBJ2-7; TRBD2 is a possible D gene (5 bases). Germline assignment: CDR1 WNHNN and CDR2 SYGVQD (reference sequence). Between the trimmed V and J ends, which lost 3 bases and 0 bases, there was a span of 12 bases. This CDR3 is 15 amino acids long. The CDR3 DNA sequence: TGCGCCAGCAGTGAAGGTAGCGCCTCCTCCTACGAGCAGTACTTC. Amino acids: CASSEGSASSYEQYF.

This clone was counted between two and nine times. The chain links TRBV7-2 to TRBJ1-1; D unresolved. The V end was cut by 4 bases, the J end by 4 bases, with 16 bases between. This CDR3 comprises 15 residues. In germline, CDR1 is SGHTA, CDR2 FQGNSA. Written as DNA, the CDR3 is TGTGCCAGCAGCTCTTATACTGGGAGGAGCACTGAAGCTTTCTTT. This codes for CASSSYTGRSTEAFF.

The J gene is TRBJ1-3, the V gene TRBV10-2; D might be TRBD1 (5 bases). V lost 6 bases to trimming and J lost 4 bases, with 13 bases between them. CDR3 length: 14 amino acids. Per germline, CDR1 WSHSY and CDR2 SAAADI. For the CDR3, the DNA is TGCGCCAGCAGGGGGGGGTCAACCGGAAACACCATATATTTT. The encoded protein is CASRGGSTGNTIYF.

The genes are TRBV4-3 and TRBJ2-7; 9 nucleotides align to TRBD2. Germline CDR1 LGHNA, CDR2 YSLEER. This CDR3 comprises 15 residues. Germline trimming cut 5 bases from V and 4 bases from J; bases unmatched to any gene: 9. CDR3 region: CASSELAGGPYEQYF. The CDR3, as DNA: TGCGCCAGCAGCGAACTTGCGGGAGGGCCTTACGAGCAGTACTTC.

The chain joins TRBV6-5 to TRBJ1-6; D perhaps matches TRBD1 (5 bases). The CDR3 length is 15 residues. Trimming took 4 bases from V and 15 from J, leaving 22 bases between them. The germline V gene encodes CDR1 MNHEY and CDR2 SVGAGI. The CDR3 spells CASSWTGTVDRGLHF. As DNA, the CDR3 is TGTGCCAGCAGTTGGACCGGGACGGTGGATCGGGGCCTCCACTTT.

The chain has TRBV6-1 and TRBJ2-7; maybe TRBD1 (6 bases). There are 14 residues in the CDR3. Trimming removed 1 base from V and 5 bases from J, with 12 bases in between. Germline lookup yields CDR1 MNHNS and CDR2 SASEGT. In nucleotides, the CDR3 is TGTGCCAGCAGTGAAGTCCACAGGGCCGACGAGCAGTACTTC. Translating it yields CASSEVHRADEQYF.

This sequence joins TRBV29-1 and TRBJ1-2; 10 bases agree with TRBD1. The CDR3 length is 14 residues. Germline CDR1 reads SQVTM; CDR2 reads ANQGSEA. The V gene end was trimmed by 3 bases and the J gene end by 8 bases; junction bases not matched to a gene: 9. The CDR3 loop reads CSVDRDRGLEGYTF. DNA of the CDR3: TGCAGCGTTGATAGGGACAGGGGATTGGAGGGCTACACCTTC.

This clone was seen just once. The chain uses TRBV5-4 and TRBJ2-5; TRBD1 is a possible D gene (6 bases). V was trimmed by 5 bases and J by 4 bases, leaving 15 bases between them. Germline CDR1 SGHNT, CDR2 YYREEE (reference sequence). The CDR3 has 14 amino acids. The CDR3 sequence: CASSWDTGGETQYF. CDR3 DNA: TGTGCCAGCAGTTGGGACACGGGCGGAGAGACCCAGTACTTC.

The gene calls are TRBV7-8 and TRBJ1-5; TRBD1 aligns across 8 bases. Germline V gene lookup returns CDR1 SGHVS and CDR2 FQNEAQ. Trimming cost V 5 bases and J 6 bases; bases outside gene matches: 3. This CDR3 has 13 residues. CDR3 amino acids: CASSRQGSQPQHF. CDR3 nucleotide sequence: TGTGCCAGCAGCCGACAGGGGAGTCAGCCCCAGCATTTT. Combining the CDR3 with reference TRBV7-8 and TRBJ1-5 gives the whole variable domain GAGVSQSPRYKVAKRGQDVALRCDPISGHVSLFWYQQALGQGPEFLTYFQNEAQLDKSGLPSDRFFAERPEGSVSTLKIQRTQQEDSAVYLCASSRQGSQPQHFGDGTRLSIL.

This clone was recorded a few times. The V and J genes are TRBV12-3 or TRBV12-4 and TRBJ1-2, with TRBD1 as a possible D gene (5 bases). The CDR3 consists of 13 residues. V shed 7 bases and J shed 7 bases, with 16 bases lying between them. The CDR3 coding sequence is TGTGCCAGCACCCTCCGGGGGGTACGTGGCTACACCTTC. Its protein is CASTLRGVRGYTF.

The J gene is TRBJ1-2, the V gene TRBV5-1; unclear D gene. Trimming pared 1 base from V and 6 bases from J, leaving 7 bases between. This CDR3 spans 12 amino acids. The germline gives CDR1 SGHRS, CDR2 YFSETQ. The CDR3 coding sequence is TGCGCCAGCAGCTTGAACGTAGATGGCTACACCTTC. Translating gives CASSLNVDGYTF.

The chain employs TRBV6-7 and TRBJ2-1; 8 bases align to TRBD1. TRBV6-7 is known as an ORF, though its function is uncertain. Trimming took 5 bases from V and 0 from J; bases not matched to a gene: 12. CDR3 size: 18 residues. The DNA of the CDR3 is TGTGCCAGCAGTCGCGGACAGGGTATCTCGAGCTCCTACAATGAGCAGTTCTTC. Its translation: CASSRGQGISSSYNEQFF.

This chain connects TRBV19 to TRBJ2-2; 7 nucleotides agree with TRBD2. CDR1 LNHDA and CDR2 SQIVND come from the germline V gene (reference sequence). The V gene end was trimmed by 5 bases and the J gene end by 0 bases; junction bases not matched to a gene: 3. This CDR3 spans 15 amino acids. CDR3 in amino acids: CASSSGLTNTGELFF. CDR3 nucleotides: TGTGCCAGTAGTTCGGGACTAACGAACACCGGGGAGCTGTTTTTT. Filled out from reference TRBV19 and TRBJ2-2, the complete variable domain reads DGGITQSPKYLFRKEGQNVTLSCEQNLNHDAMYWYRQDPGQGLRLIYYSQIVNDFQKGDIAEGYSVSREKKESFPLTVTSAQKNPTAFYLCASSSGLTNTGELFFGEGSRLTVL.

V usage is TRBV19 and J usage is TRBJ1-2; D is possibly TRBD1 (5 bases). CDR1 LNHDA and CDR2 SQIVND come from the germline V gene (reference sequence). Trimming removed 4 bases from V and 8 bases from J, with 14 bases in between. The CDR3 totals 13 residues. The CDR3 here is CASSKARDSGYTF. CDR3 nucleotide sequence: TGTGCCAGTAGTAAGGCCAGGGATTCCGGCTACACCTTC.